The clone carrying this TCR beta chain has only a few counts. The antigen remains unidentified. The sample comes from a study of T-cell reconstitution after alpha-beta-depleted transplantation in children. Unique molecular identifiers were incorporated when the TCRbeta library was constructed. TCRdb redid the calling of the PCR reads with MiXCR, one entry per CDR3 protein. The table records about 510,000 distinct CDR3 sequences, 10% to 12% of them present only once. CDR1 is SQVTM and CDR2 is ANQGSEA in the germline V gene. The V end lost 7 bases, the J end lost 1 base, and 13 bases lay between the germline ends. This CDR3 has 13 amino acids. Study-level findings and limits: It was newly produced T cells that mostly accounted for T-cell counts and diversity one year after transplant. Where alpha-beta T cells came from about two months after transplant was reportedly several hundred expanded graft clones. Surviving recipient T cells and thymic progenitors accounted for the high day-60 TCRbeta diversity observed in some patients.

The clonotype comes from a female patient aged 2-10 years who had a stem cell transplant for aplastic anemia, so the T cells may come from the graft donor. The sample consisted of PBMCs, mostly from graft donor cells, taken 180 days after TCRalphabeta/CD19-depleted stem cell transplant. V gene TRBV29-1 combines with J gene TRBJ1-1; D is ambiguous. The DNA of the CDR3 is TGCAGCGCCTTCTTCGCATGGAACACTGAAGCTTTCTTT. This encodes CSAFFAWNTEAFF.